This section outlines one T cell receptor beta chain sequence together with its context. The target antigen is unknown. Germline CDR1 is LNHNV and CDR2 is YYDKDF (reference sequence). The CDR3 runs 19 residues. Unmatched junction bases numbered 12, after V lost 0 bases and J lost 2 bases. This specimen comes from a study of cytomegalovirus exposure and HLA in healthy donors. PCR primers comprised 60 Vbeta and 13 Jbeta primers. The protocol was immunoSEQ multiplex PCR, while the TCRdb copy is restricted to in-frame clones and leaves out a portion. Of under 200,000 clones in the sample, around 75% were seen once. Broader study findings: In a later analysis, CMV-associated beta chains were mostly HLA-associated, it appeared.

The TCR comes from a woman aged 25 to 39 in good health and CMV-seronegative. The chain uses TRBV15 and TRBJ2-7; 11 bases line up with TRBD2. The source material was PBMCs. Here the CDR3 DNA reads TGTGCCACCAGCAGAGAAGGAGGGCTAGCGGGGGGCCGTCCCTACGAGCAGTACTTC. This gives the protein CATSREGGLAGGRPYEQYF.